This T cell receptor beta chain was obtained from a study of blood T cells in healthy people across ages. Study-level results: It was not known whether donors were CMV positive (a possible confounder of expanded clonotype changes).

Then a second PCR, running about 6 to 11 cycles, was carried out with a sample-barcoded 5' primer and a J-beta primer mix. TCRdb re-derived calls from the 5' RACE reads in MiXCR, one entry per CDR3 protein. The table has 1.4 million or so distinct CDR3 sequences, roughly 43% seen once. Only a few counts were recorded for this clonotype. Its antigen remains unknown. V was trimmed by 8 bases and J by 2 bases, leaving 16 bases between them. This CDR3 is 14 amino acids long. The chain employs TRBV12-3 or TRBV12-4 and TRBJ2-7, with D possibly being TRBD1 or TRBD2 (6 bases each). What was sequenced was blood. This receptor was identified in a woman aged 18-29 years in good health. DNA of the CDR3: TGTGCCAGCTCAAAGGGGGACTTGGCCTACGAGCAGTACTTC. Translating gives CASSKGDLAYEQYF.